A selection of T cell receptor beta chains follows, all from one sample in a study of identifying expanded T cells in peripheral blood. Libraries were prepared by immunoSEQ multiplex PCR; TCRdb keeps only in-frame clonotypes and omits some of them. Of 81,000 or so clones in the sample, 84% were seen once. The sample taken for sequencing was blood. Source of these receptors: a person aged 18 to 69 in good health. Both conserved end residues are part of each CDR3. A D gene is named only where the DNA matches it firmly. Some rows mark clone size as missing; the rest say once, few, many or name a class of expanded clone.

j_call | clone_size | d_call | v_call | cdr3_nt | cdr3_aa
TRBJ2-1 | . | . | TRBV15 | TGTGCCACCTCCGGGTCAAACAATGAGCAGTTCTTC | CATSGSNNEQFF
TRBJ2-4 | . | TRBD2 | TRBV11-2 | TGTGCCAGCAGCTTACGGGGAGGGTCAGACAAAAACATTCAGTACTTC | CASSLRGGSDKNIQYF
TRBJ2-7 | . | TRBD1 | TRBV10-3 | TGTGCCATCAGTGGACAGGGATCAGGGGTTTACGAGCAGTACTTC | CAISGQGSGVYEQYF
TRBJ2-3 | . | . | TRBV28 | TGTGCCAGCAGTTTGCGGGACACACACACAGATACGCAGTATTTT | CASSLRDTHTDTQYF
TRBJ1-4 | . | . | TRBV9 | TGTGCCAGCAGCGTAGATGCCCGTAATGAAAAACTGTTTTTT | CASSVDARNEKLFF
TRBJ1-2 | . | . | TRBV28 | TGTGCCAGCAGTTCCCCGGGGGAGGCAGGGCCCTATGGCTACACCTTC | CASSSPGEAGPYGYTF
TRBJ2-3 | few | . | TRBV6-4 | TGTGCCAGCAGTCAATTCGACAGACTCACAGATACGCAGTATTTT | CASSQFDRLTDTQYF
TRBJ1-5 | . | TRBD1 | TRBV19 | TGTGCCAGTAGTATAGGGACAGGGGGCGGTCAGCCCCAGCATTTT | CASSIGTGGGQPQHF
TRBJ2-3 | . | . | TRBV5-4 | TGTGCCAGCAGCAGATCGACTGGGGGGACCACAGATACGCAGTATTTT | CASSRSTGGTTDTQYF
TRBJ1-4 | . | . | TRBV21-1 | TGTGCCAGCACGGGACGGGGATTTGCAACTAATGAAAAACTGTTTTTT | CASTGRGFATNEKLFF
TRBJ1-1 | few | . | TRBV9 | TGTGCCAGCAGCGTAGATGCAGGAATGAACACTGAAGCTTTCTTT | CASSVDAGMNTEAFF
TRBJ2-4 | . | . | TRBV21-1 | TGTGCCAGCAGCATCCTAGCGGGAGGCAGACTAGCCAAAAACATTCAGTACTTC | CASSILAGGRLAKNIQYF
TRBJ1-2 | . | . | TRBV28 | TGTGCCAGCTACACTTCTAGGGATGGCTACACCTTC | CASYTSRDGYTF
TRBJ2-5 | . | . | TRBV19 | TGTGCCAGTAAAGAGGGCGGGGAGACCCAGTACTTC | CASKEGGETQYF
TRBJ2-1 | . | . | TRBV5-4 | TGTGCCAGCAGCTCACCAGCCCTCAATGAGCAGTTCTTC | CASSSPALNEQFF
TRBJ2-1 | . | . | TRBV6-5 | TGTGCCAGCAGTTACTCGGGTGTAGGGTACAATGAGCAGTTCTTC | CASSYSGVGYNEQFF
TRBJ1-1 | once | . | TRBV15 | TGTGCCACCAGCAGAGATATGGGACGGTACATGAACACTGAAGCTTTCTTT | CATSRDMGRYMNTEAFF